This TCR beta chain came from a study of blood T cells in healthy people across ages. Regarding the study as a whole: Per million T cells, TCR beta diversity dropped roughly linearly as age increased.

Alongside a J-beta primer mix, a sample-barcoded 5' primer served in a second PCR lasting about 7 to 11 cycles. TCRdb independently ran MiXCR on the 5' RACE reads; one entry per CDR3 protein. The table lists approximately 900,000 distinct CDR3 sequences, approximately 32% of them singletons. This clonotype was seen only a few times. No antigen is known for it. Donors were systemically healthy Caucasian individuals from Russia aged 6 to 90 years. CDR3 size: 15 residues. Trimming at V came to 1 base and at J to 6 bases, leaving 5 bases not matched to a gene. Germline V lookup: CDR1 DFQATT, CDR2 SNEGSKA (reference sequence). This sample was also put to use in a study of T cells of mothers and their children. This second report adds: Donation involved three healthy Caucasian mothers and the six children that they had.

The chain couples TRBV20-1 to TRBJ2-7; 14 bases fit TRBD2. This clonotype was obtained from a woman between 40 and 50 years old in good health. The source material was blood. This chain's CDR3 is CSARGTSGGPVEQYF. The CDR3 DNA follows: TGCAGTGCTAGAGGGACTAGCGGGGGGCCAGTCGAGCAGTACTTC.